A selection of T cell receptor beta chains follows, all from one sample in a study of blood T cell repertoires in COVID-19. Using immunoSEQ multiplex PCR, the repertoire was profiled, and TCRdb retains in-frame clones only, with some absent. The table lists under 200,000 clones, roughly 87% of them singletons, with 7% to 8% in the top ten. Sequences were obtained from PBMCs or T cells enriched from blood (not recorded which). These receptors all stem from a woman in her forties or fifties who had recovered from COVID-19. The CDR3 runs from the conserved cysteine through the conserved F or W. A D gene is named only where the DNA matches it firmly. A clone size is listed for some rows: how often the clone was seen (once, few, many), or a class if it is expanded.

CDR3: CASSQDAVRVNGYTF; DNA: TGTGCCAGCAGCCAAGACGCCGTCAGGGTGAATGGCTACACCTTC; J: TRBJ1-2; V: TRBV3-1/TRBV3-2; D: NA; size: once
CDR3: CASSHREWGEKTQYF; DNA: TGTGCCAGCAGTCATCGGGAGTGGGGGGAAAAGACCCAGTACTTC; J: TRBJ2-5; V: TRBV28; D: NA; size: NA
CDR3: CASSQRLARNNEQFF; DNA: TGTGCCAGCAGCCAGAGGCTAGCGCGAAACAATGAGCAGTTCTTC; J: TRBJ2-1; V: TRBV3-1/TRBV3-2; D: NA; size: many
CDR3: CASSPVTGGFSTDTQYF; DNA: TGTGCCAGCTCACCAGTGACAGGGGGCTTTAGCACAGATACGCAGTATTTT; J: TRBJ2-3; V: TRBV18; D: TRBD1; size: NA
CDR3: CATSDNSGGTYEQYF; DNA: TGTGCCACCAGTGACAATAGCGGGGGGACCTACGAGCAGTACTTC; J: TRBJ2-7; V: TRBV24-1; D: TRBD2; size: NA
CDR3: CASSLGTLATKTYEQYF; DNA: TGCGCCAGCAGTCTCGGGACTTTAGCGACAAAGACCTACGAGCAGTACTTC; J: TRBJ2-7; V: TRBV10-2; D: NA; size: NA
CDR3: CASIQSRETQYF; DNA: TGTGCCAGCATCCAATCTCGGGAGACCCAGTACTTC; J: TRBJ2-5; V: TRBV6-6; D: NA; size: NA
CDR3: CASSLRTGAEQFF; DNA: TGTGCCAGCAGCCTTAGGACAGGGGCAGAGCAGTTCTTC; J: TRBJ2-1; V: TRBV7-9; D: TRBD1; size: NA
CDR3: CAWGGSFGTNEKLFF; DNA: TGTGCCTGGGGTGGGTCCTTCGGGACTAATGAAAAACTGTTTTTT; J: TRBJ1-4; V: TRBV30; D: NA; size: NA
CDR3: CASRLGQGIHEQYF; DNA: TGCGCCAGCAGGCTTGGACAGGGGATCCACGAGCAGTACTTC; J: TRBJ2-7; V: TRBV10-2; D: TRBD1; size: NA
CDR3: CASSQETAQNTGELFF; DNA: TGCGCCAGCAGCCAAGAAACAGCCCAGAACACCGGGGAGCTGTTTTTT; J: TRBJ2-2; V: TRBV4-3; D: NA; size: NA
CDR3: CASSLGDRAYGYTF; DNA: TGCGCCAGCAGCTTGGGGGACAGGGCCTATGGCTACACCTTC; J: TRBJ1-2; V: TRBV5-1; D: TRBD1; size: NA
CDR3: CASSQDPADSSYNEQFF; DNA: TGTGCCAGCAGCCAAGATCCAGCGGACAGCTCCTACAATGAGCAGTTCTTC; J: TRBJ2-1; V: TRBV3-1/TRBV3-2; D: NA; size: NA
CDR3: CASSLNTGYNQPQHF; DNA: TGTGCCAGCAGCTTAAATACAGGGTACAATCAGCCCCAGCATTTT; J: TRBJ1-5; V: TRBV7-2; D: NA; size: NA
CDR3: CATGHRAKNIQYF; DNA: TGTGCCACAGGACATCGAGCCAAAAACATTCAGTACTTC; J: TRBJ2-4; V: TRBV6-5; D: NA; size: NA
CDR3: CASSVGLGTYNEQFF; DNA: TGTGCCAGCAGCGTAGGCCTTGGGACTTACAATGAGCAGTTCTTC; J: TRBJ2-1; V: TRBV9; D: NA; size: NA
CDR3: CASSPNFGGDTEAFF; DNA: TGTGCCAGCTCACCGAATTTTGGCGGGGACACTGAAGCTTTCTTT; J: TRBJ1-1; V: TRBV18; D: NA; size: NA
CDR3: CASSSGRTGNTIYF; DNA: TGTGCCAGCTCATCCGGTCGAACTGGAAACACCATATATTTT; J: TRBJ1-3; V: TRBV18; D: NA; size: NA
CDR3: CASSPGTSGSNEQFF; DNA: TGCGCCAGCAGCCCGGGGACTAGCGGGAGCAATGAGCAGTTCTTC; J: TRBJ2-1; V: TRBV5-1; D: TRBD2; size: NA
CDR3: CASSPDGTGVTGELFF; DNA: TGTGCCAGCTCACCTGACGGGACAGGGGTAACCGGGGAGCTGTTTTTT; J: TRBJ2-2; V: TRBV18; D: TRBD1; size: NA
CDR3: CVSREGVTMSTQYF; DNA: TGCGTCAGCAGGGAAGGGGTAACCATGAGCACCCAGTACTTC; J: TRBJ2-5; V: TRBV5-1; D: NA; size: NA
CDR3: CASSVQGAEAFF; DNA: TGTGCCAGCAGCGTACAGGGTGCTGAAGCTTTCTTT; J: TRBJ1-1; V: TRBV9; D: NA; size: NA
CDR3: CASSALAGGETQYF; DNA: TGCGCCAGCAGCGCCCTCGCGGGAGGGGAGACCCAGTACTTC; J: TRBJ2-5; V: TRBV5-1; D: TRBD2; size: NA
CDR3: CGALEGGLDTQYF; DNA: TGCGGCGCATTGGAGGGAGGGTTAGATACGCAGTATTTT; J: TRBJ2-3; V: TRBV29-1; D: TRBD2; size: NA
CDR3: CAIRAGPEQYF; DNA: TGTGCCATCCGGGCGGGCCCCGAGCAGTACTTC; J: TRBJ2-7; V: TRBV10-3; D: NA; size: NA
CDR3: CASRRVRGLAGDQDTQYF; DNA: TGTGCCAGCCGGCGGGTCCGAGGACTAGCGGGAGATCAAGATACGCAGTATTTT; J: TRBJ2-3; V: TRBV2; D: TRBD2; size: once
CDR3: CATSGRQVSSNEQFF; DNA: TGTGCCACCAGCGGGAGACAGGTTTCGTCCAATGAGCAGTTCTTC; J: TRBJ2-1; V: TRBV15; D: NA; size: NA
CDR3: CASSFNMGRGEQYF; DNA: TGTGCCAGCAGTTTTAATATGGGGAGGGGCGAGCAGTACTTC; J: TRBJ2-7; V: TRBV28; D: TRBD2; size: NA
CDR3: CASSLWQTGELFF; DNA: TGTGCCAGCAGTTTATGGCAGACCGGGGAGCTGTTTTTT; J: TRBJ2-2; V: TRBV12-3/TRBV12-4; D: NA; size: NA
CDR3: CASSQDFWGGLYNSPLHF; DNA: TGTGCCAGCAGCCAAGATTTTTGGGGCGGACTATATAATTCACCCCTCCACTTT; J: TRBJ1-6; V: TRBV3-1/TRBV3-2; D: NA; size: NA
CDR3: CAWSFTGGGNTIYF; DNA: TGTGCCTGGAGTTTCACAGGGGGCGGAAACACCATATATTTT; J: TRBJ1-3; V: TRBV30; D: TRBD1; size: NA
CDR3: CATSREARDGGYTF; DNA: TGTGCCACCAGCAGAGAAGCTCGCGACGGGGGCTACACCTTC; J: TRBJ1-2; V: TRBV15; D: NA; size: NA
CDR3: CASSPMPSTDTQYF; DNA: TGTGCCAGCAGCCCTATGCCGTCCACAGATACGCAGTATTTT; J: TRBJ2-3; V: TRBV9; D: NA; size: NA
CDR3: CASSEQDRATDTQYF; DNA: TGTGCCAGCAGTGAACAGGACAGGGCGACAGATACGCAGTATTTT; J: TRBJ2-3; V: TRBV2; D: TRBD1; size: NA
CDR3: CASSFSANYGYTF; DNA: TGTGCCAGCAGCTTCTCAGCTAACTATGGCTACACCTTC; J: TRBJ1-2; V: TRBV7-2; D: NA; size: NA
CDR3: CASTPVRLFQPQHF; DNA: TGTGCCAGCACCCCGGTGAGGCTTTTTCAGCCCCAGCATTTT; J: TRBJ1-5; V: TRBV6-2/TRBV6-3; D: NA; size: once
CDR3: CASSDTYYEQYF; DNA: TGCGCCAGCAGCGACACATACTACGAGCAGTACTTC; J: TRBJ2-7; V: TRBV10-2; D: NA; size: NA
CDR3: CATSSRRAGLGLAGRETQYF; DNA: TGTGCCACCAGCAGCCGTAGGGCAGGTCTGGGACTAGCGGGAAGAGAGACCCAGTACTTC; J: TRBJ2-5; V: TRBV15; D: TRBD2; size: NA
CDR3: CASSEYRTGKSYEQYF; DNA: TGTGCCAGCAGTGAATACAGGACAGGGAAATCCTACGAGCAGTACTTC; J: TRBJ2-7; V: TRBV25-1; D: TRBD1; size: once
CDR3: CSVAGAGGSTDTQYF; DNA: TGCAGCGTCGCGGGCGCGGGAGGTAGCACAGATACGCAGTATTTT; J: TRBJ2-3; V: TRBV29-1; D: TRBD2; size: NA
CDR3: CAWSNSQETQYF; DNA: TGTGCCTGGAGTAACAGTCAAGAGACCCAGTACTTC; J: TRBJ2-5; V: TRBV30; D: NA; size: NA
CDR3: CASSLIALRSGQKYEQYF; DNA: TGTGCCAGCAGTTTAATAGCCCTAAGATCGGGACAGAAATACGAGCAGTACTTC; J: TRBJ2-7; V: TRBV27; D: TRBD1; size: NA
CDR3: CAWSPPRPQRERSEQFF; DNA: TGTGCCTGGAGTCCCCCGCGGCCCCAGCGGGAGCGAAGTGAGCAGTTCTTC; J: TRBJ2-1; V: TRBV30; D: TRBD2; size: few
CDR3: CATSAGTGDTGELFF; DNA: TGTGCCACCAGTGCGGGGACAGGGGACACCGGGGAGCTGTTTTTT; J: TRBJ2-2; V: TRBV24-1; D: TRBD1; size: NA
CDR3: CASSSQAGMGTQYF; DNA: TGTGCCAGCAGCTCTCAAGCGGGTATGGGGACCCAGTACTTC; J: TRBJ2-5; V: TRBV14; D: NA; size: NA
CDR3: CASSEYQGGTGELFF; DNA: TGTGCCAGCAGTGAATATCAAGGGGGCACCGGGGAGCTGTTTTTT; J: TRBJ2-2; V: TRBV25-1; D: NA; size: NA
CDR3: CASSDLQYNEQFF; DNA: TGTGCCAGCAGCGATCTACAGTACAATGAGCAGTTCTTC; J: TRBJ2-1; V: TRBV11-2; D: NA; size: NA